This entry features one T cell receptor beta chain sequence. Caucasian adults residing in Nashville, Tennessee made up all the donors. This sample is drawn from a study of shared clonotypes between healthy human individuals. Assay: immunoSEQ multiplex PCR; the TCRdb copy retains only in-frame clones and omits some. The sample lists around 530,000 clones, around 80% occurring once. The CDR3 totals 15 residues. J gave up 8 bases and V 5 bases, and 9 bases lay outside the gene matches. Germline-derived CDR1 and CDR2 are SEHNR and FQNEAQ (reference sequence). The TCR sequence derives from a woman aged 40 to 50 in good health. Some clones in this sample may be carry-over from other donors' samples. Sequencing was done on a sample of PBMCs. V usage is TRBV7-9 and J usage is TRBJ1-2, with TRBD1 matching 12 bases. The CDR3 nucleotides are TGTGCCAGCAGCACCCCACAGGGACAGGGGGCCGGCTACACCTTC. Protein: CASSTPQGQGAGYTF. Drawing the rest from reference TRBV7-9 and TRBJ1-2, the complete variable domain is DTGVSQNPRHKITKRGQNVTFRCDPISEHNRLYWYRQTLGQGPEFLTYFQNEAQLEKSRLLSDRFSAERPKGSFSTLEIQRTEQGDSAMYLCASSTPQGQGAGYTFGSGTRLTVV.